Given below is one T cell receptor beta chain in context. Its specificity is not known. The V end lost 0 bases, the J end lost 0 bases, and 11 bases lay between the germline ends. Germline V CDR1 and CDR2: MNHEY, SVGAGI. This CDR3 region has 16 residues. This sample was taken from a study of persistence of HIV-infected CD4 T cells. Study overall: Multiple blood draws of up to about 180 mL, except a couple of donors with single leukapheresis. Study-wide results and caveats: Rare CMV-responding cells carrying HIV-1 proviruses were not analyzed separately for TCR.

The stimulus was an HIV-1 Gag 15-mer peptide pool, approximately 0.93 ug/peptide/mL. Sorted nonresponding memory CD4+ T cells were CD40L-negative, CD69-negative, CD45RO-high. The immunoSEQ assay was version 4, run in survey mode. The assay was immunoSEQ multiplex PCR, and TCRdb's table has in-frame clones only and misses some. The sample lists just over 35,000 clones, more than 75% occurring once. Sequenced material: cultured CD4+ T cells from PBMCs, taken from a patient who received antiretroviral therapy. This clonotype was sampled from an adult with HIV. The donor label of this sample is uncertain. V usage is TRBV6-5 and J usage is TRBJ1-1; weak D call: TRBD1 (6 bases). CDR3 sequence: CASSYSGQYVNTEAFF. CDR3 coding DNA: TGTGCCAGCAGTTACTCCGGACAGTATGTGAACACTGAAGCTTTCTTT.